The text below deals with one T cell receptor beta chain. The read ends 3 residues shy of where the CDR3 ends; the end is completed using the germline J gene. The length of the CDR3 is 17 residues. Germline V gives CDR1 SNHLY, CDR2 FYNNEI. The germline V and J ends were trimmed by 2 bases and 0 bases, with 15 bases remaining between them. This specimen comes from a study of T cells in women clearing cervical HPV infection. Overall study: Controls were women whose single incident HPV16 infection cleared within 12 months without precancer or cancer. Case blood was drawn when the lesion was first found; control blood after infection became undetectable.

Data came from immunoSEQ multiplex PCR; TCRdb stores just in-frame clones and leaves some out. The sample yields roughly 20,000 clones, of which the top ten take up approximately 5%. Sequences were obtained from blood buffy coat. This receptor was identified in a woman aged 18 to 75 with a cervical HPV16 infection that either progressed to CIN3+ or cleared (not recorded which). The chain uses TRBV2 and TRBJ2-3; no firm D call. The part of the CDR3 DNA that was read is TGTGCCAGCAGTGAAAGGGCAGCTAATCCTAGCACAGATACG. Amino acids: CASSERAANPSTDT. The CDR3 reads in full as CASSERAANPSTDTQYF.